The entry that follows covers one T cell receptor (beta chain) sequence. Sort purity for all populations was recorded as exceeding 98%. These data are taken from a study of beta chain features in type 1 diabetes. The CDR3 spans 15 residues. V was pared by 0 bases and J by 1 base, with 10 bases between. Germline assignment: CDR1 MGHRA and CDR2 YSYEKL. Investigators reverse transcribed all isolated RNA, so they sequenced expressed TCRB transcripts. Profiling relied on immunoSEQ multiplex PCR, and the TCRdb table lists in-frame clones only, not all of them. The sample carries roughly 300,000 clones, approximately 15% recorded once.

The chain links TRBV4-1 to TRBJ2-7; D is uncertain. Sequenced sample: central memory CD4+ T cells from blood. This receptor was identified in a man aged 25 to 45 in good health. The chain's CDR3 is CASSQDRVPSYEQYF. The CDR3 DNA reads TGCGCCAGCAGCCAAGATCGAGTACCATCCTACGAGCAGTACTTC.